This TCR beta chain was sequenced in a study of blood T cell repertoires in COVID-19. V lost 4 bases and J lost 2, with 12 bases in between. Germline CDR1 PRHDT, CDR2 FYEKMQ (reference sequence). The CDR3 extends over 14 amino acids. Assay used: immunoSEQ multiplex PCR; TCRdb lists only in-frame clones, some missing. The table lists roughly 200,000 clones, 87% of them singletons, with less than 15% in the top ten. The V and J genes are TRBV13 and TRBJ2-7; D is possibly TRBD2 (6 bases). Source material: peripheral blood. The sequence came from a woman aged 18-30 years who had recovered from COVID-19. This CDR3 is CASSSTGVTYEQYF. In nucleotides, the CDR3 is TGTGCCAGCAGCTCCACGGGGGTTACCTACGAGCAGTACTTC.